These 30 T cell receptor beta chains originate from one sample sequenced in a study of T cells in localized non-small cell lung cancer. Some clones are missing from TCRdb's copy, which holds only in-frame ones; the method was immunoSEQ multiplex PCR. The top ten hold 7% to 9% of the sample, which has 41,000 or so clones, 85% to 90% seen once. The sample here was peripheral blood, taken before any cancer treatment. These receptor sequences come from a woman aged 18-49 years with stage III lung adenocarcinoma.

The CDR3 here is CSAGQQNTEAFF. CDR3 DNA sequence: TGCAGCGCAGGACAGCAGAACACTGAAGCTTTCTTT. The V and J genes are TRBV29-1 and TRBJ1-1; TRBD1 is a possible D gene (6 bases). Germline CDR1 SQVTM, CDR2 ANQGSEA. The CDR3 contains 12 residues. V shed 7 bases and J shed 1 base, with 10 bases lying between them.

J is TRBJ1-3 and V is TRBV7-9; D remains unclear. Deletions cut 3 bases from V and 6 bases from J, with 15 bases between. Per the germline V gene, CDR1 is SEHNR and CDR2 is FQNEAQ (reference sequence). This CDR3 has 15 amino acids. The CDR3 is CASSFMGPDINTIYF. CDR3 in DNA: TGTGCCAGCAGCTTTATGGGTCCGGATATAAACACCATATATTTT.

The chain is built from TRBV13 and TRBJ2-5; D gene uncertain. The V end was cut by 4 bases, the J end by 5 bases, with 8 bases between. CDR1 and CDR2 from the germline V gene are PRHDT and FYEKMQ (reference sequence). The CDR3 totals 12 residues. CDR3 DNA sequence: TGTGCCAGCAGCTGGGGTGGGGAGACCCAGTACTTC. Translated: CASSWGGETQYF.

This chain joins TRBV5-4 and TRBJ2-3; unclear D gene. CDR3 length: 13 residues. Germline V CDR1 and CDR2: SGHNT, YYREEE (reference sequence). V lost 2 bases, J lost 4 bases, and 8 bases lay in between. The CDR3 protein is CASSFHPSDTQYF. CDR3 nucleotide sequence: TGTGCCAGCAGCTTCCACCCATCAGATACGCAGTATTTT.

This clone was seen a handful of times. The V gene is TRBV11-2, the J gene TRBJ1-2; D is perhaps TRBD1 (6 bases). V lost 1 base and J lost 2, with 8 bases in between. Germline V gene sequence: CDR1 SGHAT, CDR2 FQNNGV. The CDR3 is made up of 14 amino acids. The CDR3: CASSLVDRNYGYTF. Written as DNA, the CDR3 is TGTGCCAGCAGCTTAGTGGACAGAAACTATGGCTACACCTTC.

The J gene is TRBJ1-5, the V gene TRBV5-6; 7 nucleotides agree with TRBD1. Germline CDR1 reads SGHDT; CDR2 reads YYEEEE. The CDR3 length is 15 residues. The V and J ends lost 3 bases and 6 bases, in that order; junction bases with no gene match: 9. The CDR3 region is CASSSWDRLAQPQHF. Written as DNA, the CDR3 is TGTGCCAGCAGCTCCTGGGACAGACTAGCTCAGCCCCAGCATTTT.

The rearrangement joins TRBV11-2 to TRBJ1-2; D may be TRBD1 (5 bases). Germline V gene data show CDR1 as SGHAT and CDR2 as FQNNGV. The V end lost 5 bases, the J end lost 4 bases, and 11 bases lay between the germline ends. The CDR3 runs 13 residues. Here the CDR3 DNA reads TGTGCCAGCAGCCATGACAGCCTCTATGGCTACACCTTC. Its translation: CASSHDSLYGYTF.

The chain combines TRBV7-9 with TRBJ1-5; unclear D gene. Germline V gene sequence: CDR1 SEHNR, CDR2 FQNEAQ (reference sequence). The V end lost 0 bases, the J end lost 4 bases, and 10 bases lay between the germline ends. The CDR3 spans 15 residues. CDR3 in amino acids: CASSLAIGKNQPQHF. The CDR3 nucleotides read TGTGCCAGCAGCTTAGCGATAGGGAAGAATCAGCCCCAGCATTTT.

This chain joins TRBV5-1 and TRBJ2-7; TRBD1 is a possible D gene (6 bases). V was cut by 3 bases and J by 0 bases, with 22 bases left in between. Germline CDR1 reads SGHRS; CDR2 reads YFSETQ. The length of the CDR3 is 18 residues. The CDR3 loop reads CASSSWGAGTPSSYEQYF. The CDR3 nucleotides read TGCGCCAGCAGCTCTTGGGGCGCCGGGACACCAAGCTCCTACGAGCAGTACTTC.

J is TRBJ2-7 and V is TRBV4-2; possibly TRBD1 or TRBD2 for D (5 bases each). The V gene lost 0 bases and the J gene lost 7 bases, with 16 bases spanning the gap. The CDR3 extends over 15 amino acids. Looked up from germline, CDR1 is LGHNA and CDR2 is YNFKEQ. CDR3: CASSQDLLGVGEQYF. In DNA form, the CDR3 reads TGTGCCAGCAGCCAAGATTTGCTGGGGGTGGGTGAGCAGTACTTC.

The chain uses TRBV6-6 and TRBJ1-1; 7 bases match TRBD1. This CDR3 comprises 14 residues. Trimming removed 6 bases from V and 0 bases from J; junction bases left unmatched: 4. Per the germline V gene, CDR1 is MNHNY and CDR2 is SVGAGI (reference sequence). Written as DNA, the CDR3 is TGTGCCAGCAGGGCGGGACAGTTGAACACTGAAGCTTTCTTT. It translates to CASRAGQLNTEAFF.

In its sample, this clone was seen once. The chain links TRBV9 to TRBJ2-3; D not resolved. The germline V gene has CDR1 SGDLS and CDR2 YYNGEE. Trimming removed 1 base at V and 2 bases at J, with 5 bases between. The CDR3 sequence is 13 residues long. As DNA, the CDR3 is TGTGCCAGCAGCGTATCCCACACAGATACGCAGTATTTT. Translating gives CASSVSHTDTQYF.

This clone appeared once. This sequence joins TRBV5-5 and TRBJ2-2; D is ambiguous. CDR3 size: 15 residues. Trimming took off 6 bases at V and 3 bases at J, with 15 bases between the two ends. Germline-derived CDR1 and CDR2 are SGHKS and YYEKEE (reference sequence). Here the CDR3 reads CASTLLPADTGELFF. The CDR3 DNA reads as TGTGCCAGCACCCTTCTGCCCGCGGACACCGGGGAGCTGTTTTTT.

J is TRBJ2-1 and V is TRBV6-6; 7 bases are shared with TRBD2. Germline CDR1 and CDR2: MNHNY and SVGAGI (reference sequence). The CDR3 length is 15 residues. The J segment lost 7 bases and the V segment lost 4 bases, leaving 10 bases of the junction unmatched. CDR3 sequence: CASSLGLTIENEQFF. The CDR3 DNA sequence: TGTGCCAGCAGTTTGGGACTAACTATAGAGAATGAGCAGTTCTTC.

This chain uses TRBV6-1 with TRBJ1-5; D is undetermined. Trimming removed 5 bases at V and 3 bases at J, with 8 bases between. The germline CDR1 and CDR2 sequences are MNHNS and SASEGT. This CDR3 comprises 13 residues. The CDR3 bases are TGTGCCAGCAGTCTGGAGGACAATCAGCCCCAGCATTTT. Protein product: CASSLEDNQPQHF.

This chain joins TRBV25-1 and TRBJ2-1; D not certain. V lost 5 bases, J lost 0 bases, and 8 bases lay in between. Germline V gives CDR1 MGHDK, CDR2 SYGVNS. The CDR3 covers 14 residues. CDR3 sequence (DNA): TGTGCCAGCAGTAGAAGCATCTCCTACAATGAGCAGTTCTTC. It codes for CASSRSISYNEQFF.

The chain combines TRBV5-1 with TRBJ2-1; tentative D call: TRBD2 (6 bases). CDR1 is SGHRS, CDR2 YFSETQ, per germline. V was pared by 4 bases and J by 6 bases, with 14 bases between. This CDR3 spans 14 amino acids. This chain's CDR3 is CASSTDLGGNEQFF. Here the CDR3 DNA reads TGCGCCAGCAGCACGGACCTGGGGGGCAATGAGCAGTTCTTC.

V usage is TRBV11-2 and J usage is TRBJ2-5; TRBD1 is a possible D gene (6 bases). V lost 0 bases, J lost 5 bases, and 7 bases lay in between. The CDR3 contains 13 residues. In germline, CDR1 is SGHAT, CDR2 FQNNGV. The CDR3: CASSLDRGETQYF. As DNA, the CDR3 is TGTGCCAGCAGCTTAGACAGGGGTGAGACCCAGTACTTC.

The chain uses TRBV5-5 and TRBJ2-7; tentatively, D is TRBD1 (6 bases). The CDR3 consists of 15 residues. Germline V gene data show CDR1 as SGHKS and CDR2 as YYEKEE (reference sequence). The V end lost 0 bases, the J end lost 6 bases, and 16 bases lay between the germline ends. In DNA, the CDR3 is TGTGCCAGCAGCTTGGACATAGGGGGAATCTCCGAGCAGTACTTC. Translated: CASSLDIGGISEQYF.

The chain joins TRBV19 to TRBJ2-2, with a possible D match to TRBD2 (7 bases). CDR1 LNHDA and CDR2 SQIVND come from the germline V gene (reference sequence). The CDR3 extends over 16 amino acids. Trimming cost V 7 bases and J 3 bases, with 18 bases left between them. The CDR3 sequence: CASTPFRGADTGELFF. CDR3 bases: TGTGCCAGTACCCCTTTCCGGGGGGCTGACACCGGGGAGCTGTTTTTT.

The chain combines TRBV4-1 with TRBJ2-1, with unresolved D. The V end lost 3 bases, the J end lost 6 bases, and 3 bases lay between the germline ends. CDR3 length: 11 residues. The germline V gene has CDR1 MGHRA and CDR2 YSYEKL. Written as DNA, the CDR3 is TGCGCCAGCAGCCATTTCAATGAGCAGTTCTTC. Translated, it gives CASSHFNEQFF.

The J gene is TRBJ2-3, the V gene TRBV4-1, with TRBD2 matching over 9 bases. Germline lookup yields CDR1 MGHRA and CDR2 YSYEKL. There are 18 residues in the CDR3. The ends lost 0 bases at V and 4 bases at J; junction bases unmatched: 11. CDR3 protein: CASSQDKSGGREADTQYF. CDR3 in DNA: TGCGCCAGCAGCCAAGATAAAAGCGGGGGGCGTGAGGCAGATACGCAGTATTTT.

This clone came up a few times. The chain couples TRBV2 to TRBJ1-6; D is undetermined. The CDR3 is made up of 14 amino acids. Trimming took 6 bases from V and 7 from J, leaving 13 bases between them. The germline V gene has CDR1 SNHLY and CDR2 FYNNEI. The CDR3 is CASRKEGINSPLHF. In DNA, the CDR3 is TGTGCCAGCAGGAAGGAGGGTATAAATTCACCCCTCCACTTT.

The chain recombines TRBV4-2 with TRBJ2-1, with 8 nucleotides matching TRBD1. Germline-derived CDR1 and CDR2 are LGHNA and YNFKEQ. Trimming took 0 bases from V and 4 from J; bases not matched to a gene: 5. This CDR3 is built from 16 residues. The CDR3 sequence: CASSQDDRGIYNEQFF. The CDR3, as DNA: TGTGCCAGCAGCCAAGACGACAGGGGCATATACAATGAGCAGTTCTTC.

The chain's CDR3 is CASRSIRVHSYGYTF. The CDR3 nucleotides read TGTGCCAGCAGATCAATTAGAGTACACAGCTATGGCTACACCTTC. The chain has TRBV6-5 and TRBJ1-2, with D unclear. Trimming removed 6 bases at V and 4 bases at J, with 18 bases between. Germline CDR1 is MNHEY and CDR2 is SVGAGI. The CDR3 has 15 amino acids.

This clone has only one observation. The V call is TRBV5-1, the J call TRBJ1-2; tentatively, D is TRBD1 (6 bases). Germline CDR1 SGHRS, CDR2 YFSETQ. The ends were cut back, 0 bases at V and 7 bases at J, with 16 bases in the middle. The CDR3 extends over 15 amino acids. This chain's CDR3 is CASSLVAGGISGYTF. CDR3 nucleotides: TGCGCCAGCAGCTTGGTGGCGGGGGGCATATCTGGCTACACCTTC.

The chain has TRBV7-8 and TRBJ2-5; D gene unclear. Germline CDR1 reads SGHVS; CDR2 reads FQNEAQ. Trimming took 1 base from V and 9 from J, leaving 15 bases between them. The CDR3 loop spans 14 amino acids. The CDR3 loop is CASSLDRTVEAQYF. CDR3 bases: TGTGCCAGCAGCTTAGACCGGACGGTCGAGGCCCAGTACTTC.

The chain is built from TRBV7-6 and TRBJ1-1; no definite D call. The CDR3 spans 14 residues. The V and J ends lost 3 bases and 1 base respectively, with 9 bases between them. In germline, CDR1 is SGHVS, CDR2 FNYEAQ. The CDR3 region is CASSLEETNTEAFF. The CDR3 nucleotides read TGTGCCAGCAGCTTGGAGGAGACGAACACTGAAGCTTTCTTT.

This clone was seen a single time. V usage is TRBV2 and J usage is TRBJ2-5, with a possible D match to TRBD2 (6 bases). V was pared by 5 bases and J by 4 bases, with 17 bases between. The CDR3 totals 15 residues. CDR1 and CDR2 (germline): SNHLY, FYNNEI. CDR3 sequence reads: CASSRDVGGLETQYF. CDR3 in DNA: TGTGCCAGCAGTCGTGATGTGGGGGGATTAGAGACCCAGTACTTC.

The CDR3 loop reads CASSLARGREQYF. The CDR3 DNA sequence: TGTGCCAGCAGCTTGGCCAGGGGGCGCGAGCAGTACTTC. The J gene is TRBJ2-7, the V gene TRBV5-4, with 8 bases identical to TRBD1. CDR3 length: 13 residues. Germline trimming cut 0 bases from V and 6 bases from J; bases unmatched to any gene: 2. Germline lookup yields CDR1 SGHNT and CDR2 YYREEE (reference sequence).